The present T cell receptor beta chain was sequenced within a study of graft-versus-host responses after intestinal transplantation. Across the whole study: Recipients had multivisceral, liver-intestinal, or isolated intestinal transplants. Recipients uniformly received anti-thymocyte globulin induction, followed by tacrolimus and steroids for roughly 3 years. Study conclusions and caveats: Investigators detected GvH clones in recipient marrow, with some emerging earlier in ileum or blood.

CDR1 is MDHEN, CDR2 SYDVKM, per germline. The CDR3 sequence is 16 residues long. Trimming cost V 2 bases and J 3 bases; bases outside gene matches: 5. Profiling relied on immunoSEQ multiplex PCR, and the TCRdb table lists in-frame clones only, not all of them. The profile shows roughly 110,000 clones, about 92% of them singletons. Of note for this clone: Its matching antigen is unknown.

This sequence originates from a human donor who was the organ donor for an intestinal transplant. The sample in question was unstimulated CD8+ T cells sorted from spleen or lymph node cells, obtained before transplant. This chain uses TRBV28 with TRBJ2-5, with 11 bases fitting TRBD2. CDR3 sequence: CASSLRTSGLEETQYF. CDR3 sequence (DNA): TGTGCCAGCAGTTTACGGACTAGCGGGTTAGAAGAGACCCAGTACTTC.